The 12 T cell receptor beta chains below all came from one sample that was sequenced in a study of T-cell memory formation after mild COVID-19. TCRdb redid the calling of the 5' RACE reads with MiXCR, one entry per CDR3 protein. The sample includes more than 350,000 distinct CDR3 sequences, around a sixth seen only once; the top ten take 20% to 25%. Sequencing was carried out using PBMCs or a T cell subset sorted from them (not recorded which). The receptor source for this set is a man aged 18 to 29 who had mild COVID-19 (a few samples of this study predate the infection). Cell type and time point are not known.

There are a few counts of this clonotype. The chain recombines TRBV20-1 with TRBJ1-1; the D gene is possibly TRBD1 (5 bases). Trimming stripped 5 bases from V and 5 bases from J, with 12 bases between. The CDR3 spans 12 residues. Per germline, CDR1 DFQATT and CDR2 SNEGSKA (reference sequence). CDR3 sequence reads: CSAPGRSTEAFF. Written as DNA, the CDR3 is TGCAGTGCTCCAGGGAGGTCGACTGAAGCTTTCTTT.

V gene TRBV5-1 combines with J gene TRBJ1-4, with unresolved D. V lost 6 bases, J lost 0 bases, and 12 bases lay in between. The CDR3 covers 15 residues. Germline-derived CDR1 and CDR2 are SGHRS and YFSETQ. CDR3 region: CASMEGVATNEKLFF. CDR3 in DNA: TGCGCCAGCATGGAGGGCGTCGCAACTAATGAAAAACTGTTTTTT.

This clonotype has only a few counts. The chain uses TRBV4-1 and TRBJ2-1; no firm D call. The CDR3 is made up of 15 amino acids. The germline CDR1 and CDR2 sequences are MGHRA and YSYEKL. With 4 bases removed from V and 2 bases from J, the gap between germline ends came to 12 bases. CDR3 loop: CASSPDNLAYNEQFF. CDR3 nucleotides: TGCGCCAGCAGCCCAGACAACCTCGCCTACAATGAGCAGTTCTTC.

The chain combines TRBV11-2 with TRBJ2-2, with a tentative D call TRBD2 (6 bases). Germline CDR1 SGHAT, CDR2 FQNNGV. CDR3 length: 15 amino acids. V gave up 1 base and J gave up 1 base, with 7 bases separating them. CDR3 region: CASSLGRVNTGELFF. The DNA of the CDR3 is TGTGCCAGCAGCTTAGGGAGGGTGAACACCGGGGAGCTGTTTTTT.

The rearrangement uses TRBV28 and TRBJ2-1; weak D call: TRBD1 (5 bases). Germline loops: CDR1 MDHEN, CDR2 SYDVKM. V was pared by 4 bases and J by 0 bases, with 13 bases between. CDR3 size: 16 residues. CDR3 region: CASSSGSFSSYNEQFF. CDR3 sequence (DNA): TGTGCCAGCAGTTCAGGGTCCTTCAGCTCCTACAATGAGCAGTTCTTC.

This clonotype turned up a few times. The chain combines TRBV6-2 or TRBV6-3 with TRBJ2-2, with D uncertain. Per the germline V gene, CDR1 is MNHEY and CDR2 is SVGEGT. V gave up 8 bases and J gave up 0 bases, with 16 bases separating them. The CDR3 is 16 residues long. The CDR3 sequence: CASFFRHLANTGELFF. The CDR3 DNA reads TGTGCCAGCTTCTTCAGGCATCTCGCGAACACCGGGGAGCTGTTTTTT.

The V call is TRBV6-2 or TRBV6-3, the J call TRBJ2-1; D is undetermined. V was trimmed by 4 bases and J by 4 bases, leaving 8 bases between them. Germline CDR1 reads MNHEY; CDR2 reads SVGEGT. The CDR3 totals 13 residues. CDR3 bases: TGTGCCAGCAGTTCGGAGCTATACAATGAGCAGTTCTTC. It is translated as CASSSELYNEQFF.

The chain is built from TRBV20-1 and TRBJ1-6; TRBD1 might be the D (6 bases). CDR3 size: 14 residues. The germline gives CDR1 DFQATT, CDR2 SNEGSKA (reference sequence). V shed 5 bases and J shed 5 bases, with 13 bases lying between them. CDR3 DNA sequence: TGCAGTGCTCGCGGGGGCAATGATAATTCACCCCTCCACTTT. Its protein is CSARGGNDNSPLHF.

The rearrangement links TRBV6-2 or TRBV6-3 to TRBJ1-1; the D is unclear. V lost 2 bases and J lost 6, with 10 bases in between. The CDR3 runs 13 residues. Germline V gene sequence: CDR1 MNHEY, CDR2 SVGEGT. CDR3: CASSYDPTSEAFF. The CDR3, as DNA: TGTGCCAGCAGTTACGATCCGACTTCTGAAGCTTTCTTT.

This clonotype was picked up a small number of times. The chain employs TRBV5-1 and TRBJ2-5; 8 bases fit TRBD2. CDR3 length equals 15 residues. After removal of 1 base from V and 4 bases from J, the junction contained 6 bases not matched to a gene. The germline CDR1 and CDR2 sequences are SGHRS and YFSETQ. The CDR3 region has the DNA TGCGCCAGCAGCTTGCCCGGGGGGGCCGTAGAGACCCAGTACTTC. This encodes CASSLPGGAVETQYF.

The rearrangement joins TRBV6-2 or TRBV6-3 to TRBJ2-1; possible D gene TRBD1, 6 bases. There are 14 residues in the CDR3. Germline assignment: CDR1 MNHEY and CDR2 SVGEGT. V was clipped by 7 bases and J by 2 bases, with 12 bases between them. CDR3: CASIKDSTYNEQFF. CDR3 DNA: TGTGCCAGCATTAAGGACAGCACCTACAATGAGCAGTTCTTC.

This clonotype has at least ten counts. The chain couples TRBV5-1 to TRBJ2-5, with 8 bases identical to TRBD2. The CDR3 covers 18 residues. J was trimmed by 3 bases and V by 8 bases; bases with no gene match: 21. Per germline, CDR1 SGHRS and CDR2 YFSETQ. The CDR3 loop is CARGTADRPTGGEETQYF. The CDR3 nucleotides are TGCGCCAGGGGGACTGCCGACCGTCCCACCGGGGGGGAAGAGACCCAGTACTTC.